This T cell receptor beta chain was captured in a study of shared clonotypes between healthy human individuals. The investigators split CD4+ cells into a CD45RA+ naive subset and a CD45RA-negative memory subset. The germline CDR1 and CDR2 sequences are MNHEY and SMNVEV (reference sequence). CDR3 length equals 12 residues. Trimming stripped 7 bases from V and 0 bases from J, with 4 bases between. The assay was immunoSEQ multiplex PCR, and TCRdb's table has in-frame clones only and misses some. The table records 780,000 or so clones, 72% of them present only once. Sequencing used memory CD4+ T cells sorted from blood. The subset denotes: CD45RA-negative fraction. The receptor comes from a woman aged 25-40 years in good health. The chain joins TRBV27 to TRBJ1-5; D uncertain. The CDR3 is CASTVSNQPQHF. CDR3 DNA: TGTGCCAGCACCGTTAGCAATCAGCCCCAGCATTTT.